The 10 T cell receptor beta chains below were found in one sample sequenced in a study of CD8+ T cells in alopecia areata. cDNA serving as the sequencing template came from extracted, reverse transcribed RNA. TCRdb's table, derived via immunoSEQ multiplex PCR, lists solely in-frame clones and lacks some. The table records about 150,000 clones, more than 40% of them present only once. Sequencing was performed on CD4+ T cells sorted from blood. Source of these receptors: a human donor with alopecia areata.

Regarding this clone: Within the sample, other DNA sequences also encode this same CDR3. The chain links TRBV29-1 to TRBJ2-7; 11 bases align to TRBD2. CDR1 and CDR2 (germline): SQVTM, ANQGSEA. The junction had 5 bases not matched to a gene; V was cut back by 6 bases and J by 4 bases. This CDR3 is 13 amino acids long. CDR3 loop: CSVGTSGSYEQYF. In DNA, the CDR3 is TGCAGCGTGGGAACTAGCGGGAGTTACGAGCAGTACTTC.

The V gene is TRBV29-1, the J gene TRBJ1-3, with 12 bases identical to TRBD1. Germline values: CDR1 SQVTM, CDR2 ANQGSEA. Trimming at V came to 4 bases and at J to 4 bases, leaving 2 bases not matched to a gene. The CDR3 is made up of 14 amino acids. CDR3 coding DNA: TGCAGCGTTGTGGGACAGGGGGCCGGAAACACCATATATTTT. Translation gives CSVVGQGAGNTIYF.

The genes are TRBV7-3 and TRBJ2-3; no definite D call. The CDR3 has 12 residues. Trimming pared 5 bases from V and 0 bases from J, leaving 3 bases between. The germline CDR1 and CDR2 sequences are SGHTA and FQGTGA. The CDR3 region is CASSLSTDTQYF. The CDR3 nucleotides are TGTGCCAGCAGCCTAAGCACAGATACGCAGTATTTT.

The chain is built from TRBV7-9 and TRBJ1-1, with 8 bases matching TRBD1. In germline, CDR1 is SEHNR, CDR2 FQNEAQ (reference sequence). This CDR3 has 13 amino acids. Losses at the gene ends were 5 bases for V and 6 bases for J; bases not matched to a gene: 5. The CDR3 loop reads CASSIRTGSEAFF. The CDR3 nucleotides are TGTGCCAGCAGCATTCGGACAGGGTCTGAAGCTTTCTTT.

J is TRBJ2-5 and V is TRBV25-1; D call uncertain. The germline gives CDR1 MGHDK, CDR2 SYGVNS. This CDR3 is built from 16 residues. V gave up 3 bases and J gave up 0 bases, with 14 bases separating them. CDR3 residues: CASSDPPGYNQETQYF. For the CDR3, the DNA is TGTGCCAGCAGTGACCCCCCCGGCTACAACCAAGAGACCCAGTACTTC.

This clone was seen only a few times. In DNA form, the CDR3 reads TGCAGCGTTGAAGTGGGGACTACGTCCACAGATACGCAGTATTTT. Residues: CSVEVGTTSTDTQYF. The rearrangement uses TRBV29-1 and TRBJ2-3; 7 bases are shared with TRBD2. Germline CDR1 SQVTM, CDR2 ANQGSEA. CDR3 length equals 15 residues. The trim removed 1 base at V and 2 bases at J, leaving 6 bases unmatched.

CDR3 sequence reads: CASSQQKDRVAKNIQYF. The CDR3 bases are TGCGCCAGCAGCCAACAAAAGGACAGGGTAGCCAAAAACATTCAGTACTTC. The rearrangement uses TRBV4-1 and TRBJ2-4; TRBD1 matches 8 bases. The length of the CDR3 is 17 residues. Germline-derived CDR1 and CDR2 are MGHRA and YSYEKL. The J segment lost 0 bases and the V segment lost 2 bases, leaving 6 bases of the junction unmatched.

The gene calls are TRBV2 and TRBJ2-1; D perhaps matches TRBD2 (5 bases). The V gene lost 6 bases and the J gene lost 7 bases, with 13 bases spanning the gap. Germline lookup yields CDR1 SNHLY and CDR2 FYNNEI. This CDR3 is built from 13 residues. CDR3 coding DNA: TGTGCCAGCAGGAGGACCTCGGGGAATGAGCAGTTCTTC. Its protein is CASRRTSGNEQFF. Full variable domain (outside the CDR3, taken from reference TRBV2 and TRBJ2-1): EPEVTQTPSHQVTQMGQEVILRCVPISNHLYFYWYRQILGQKVEFLVSFYNNEISEKSEIFDDQFSVERPDGSNFTLKIRSTKLEDSAMYFCASRRTSGNEQFFGPGTRLTVL.

This chain joins TRBV4-1 and TRBJ2-7; D remains ambiguous. Germline V CDR1 and CDR2: MGHRA, YSYEKL. This CDR3 has 15 amino acids. The ends were cut back, 1 base at V and 4 bases at J, with 14 bases in the middle. The chain's CDR3 is CASSQVETHGYEQYF. As DNA, the CDR3 is TGCGCCAGCAGCCAAGTGGAGACACATGGATACGAGCAGTACTTC.

V usage is TRBV27 and J usage is TRBJ2-7; 8 bases agree with TRBD2. Germline CDR1 is MNHEY and CDR2 is SMNVEV (reference sequence). The ends lost 4 bases at V and 2 bases at J; junction bases unmatched: 7. This CDR3 has 15 amino acids. Written as DNA, the CDR3 is TGTGCCAGCAGTTGGAATCTAGCGGGTGCCTACGAGCAGTACTTC. Residues: CASSWNLAGAYEQYF.